This paragraph covers one T cell receptor (beta chain) sequence. The V and J ends lost 6 bases and 0 bases respectively, with 9 bases between them. The germline V gene encodes CDR1 SGHNT and CDR2 YYREEE (reference sequence). CDR3 length equals 13 residues. Assay: immunoSEQ multiplex PCR; the TCRdb copy retains only in-frame clones and omits some. The sample includes under 170,000 clones, 86% of them seen just once. The sample is drawn from a study of blood T cell repertoires in COVID-19. V and J are TRBV5-4 and TRBJ1-1; D uncertain. Sequenced sample: peripheral blood. The TCR was taken from a man in his sixties or seventies with acute or convalescent COVID-19. This CDR3 is CASTSRLNTEAFF. The CDR3 DNA reads TGTGCCAGCACCTCCAGGCTGAACACTGAAGCTTTCTTT.